This T cell receptor (beta chain) was observed in a study of CD8 T cells in Susac syndrome. Study results and caveats: Regarding the TCR sequencing and HLA analysis, the study admitted that a relatively small number of individuals were involved.

Trimming cost V 8 bases and J 0 bases, with 7 bases left between them. CDR1 KGHSH and CDR2 LQKENI come from the germline V gene. CDR3 length: 12 residues. TCR beta sequences were obtained from blood CD8+ and CD4+ T cells. Included as multiple sclerosis controls were treatment-naive patients who had stable or active relapsing-remitting disease. RNA was extracted with the RNeasy kit, and a quantity of roughly 0.5 to 1 ug was reverse transcribed using random hexamers. Across 54 Vbeta and 13 Jbeta, immunoSEQ multiplex PCR amplified TCR beta CDR3. TCRdb called the immunoSEQ multiplex PCR reads again in MiXCR, with one record for every CDR3 protein. There are 300,000 or so distinct CDR3 sequences in the sample; 92% occur only once, and over 0.065% lies in the top ten. Points on this clonotype: Its antigen is still unknown.

The sample taken for sequencing was CD4+ T cells from PBMCs. The clonotype originates from a human donor with multiple sclerosis. The V and J genes are TRBV18 and TRBJ2-5; D unresolved. In DNA, the CDR3 is TGTGCCAGCGGATTTTACCAAGAGACCCAGTACTTC. Amino acid sequence: CASGFYQETQYF.